Each of the 23 T cell receptor beta chains below was sequenced from the same sample in a study of blood T cell repertoires in COVID-19. The protocol was immunoSEQ multiplex PCR, while the TCRdb copy is restricted to in-frame clones and leaves out a portion. The profile covers 90,000 to 100,000 clones, with roughly four fifths appearing a single time and around 4.1% taken by the ten largest. Specimen: peripheral blood. These receptors all come from a man aged 60 to 69 with acute or convalescent COVID-19.

This rearrangement joins TRBV6-5 to TRBJ2-3, with unresolved D. Germline loops: CDR1 MNHEY, CDR2 SVGAGI. This CDR3 contains 14 residues. V lost 2 bases and J lost 4, with 10 bases in between. CDR3 residues: CASSYARFADTQYF. CDR3 bases: TGTGCCAGCAGTTACGCTAGGTTCGCAGATACGCAGTATTTT.

This clone turned up a few times. The V and J genes are TRBV30 and TRBJ2-7, with 8 bases matching TRBD2. The germline CDR1 and CDR2 sequences are GTSNPN and SVGIG (reference sequence). Germline trimming cut 4 bases from V and 9 bases from J; bases unmatched to any gene: 5. The CDR3 runs 11 residues. CDR3 nucleotide sequence: TGTGCCTGGATCGGGGGGGGTCGGCAGTACTTC. Amino acids: CAWIGGGRQYF. Variable domain in full (rest from reference TRBV30 and TRBJ2-7): SQTIHQWPATLVQPVGSPLSLECTVEGTSNPNLYWYRQAAGRGLQLLFYSVGIGQISSEVPQNLSASRPQDRQFILSSKKLLLSDSGFYLCAWIGGGRQYFGPGTRLTVT.

In its sample, this clone was seen once. This chain joins TRBV6-1 and TRBJ1-5; the D is unclear. V shed 1 base and J shed 7 bases, with 11 bases lying between them. CDR3 size: 14 residues. CDR1 and CDR2 from the germline V gene are MNHNS and SASEGT. This CDR3 is CASSEGWGEQPQHF. For the CDR3, the DNA is TGTGCCAGCAGTGAAGGGTGGGGAGAGCAGCCCCAGCATTTT.

This clone showed up just once. This sequence joins TRBV7-7 and TRBJ2-1, with D perhaps matching TRBD2 (6 bases). The CDR3 extends over 15 amino acids. Germline V CDR1 and CDR2: SSHAT, FNYEAQ (reference sequence). The germline V and J ends were trimmed by 4 bases and 0 bases, with 10 bases remaining between them. CDR3 coding DNA: TGTGCCAGCAGCTCCGGCGGGAACTCCTACAATGAGCAGTTCTTC. Translating it yields CASSSGGNSYNEQFF.

The V call is TRBV19, the J call TRBJ2-7; a possible D gene is TRBD1 (6 bases). The V gene's germline CDR1 is LNHDA and CDR2 SQIVND (reference sequence). Trimming took off 7 bases at V and 2 bases at J, with 12 bases between the two ends. The CDR3 contains 13 residues. This chain's CDR3 is CASNPQGAYEQYF. As DNA, the CDR3 is TGTGCCAGTAACCCACAGGGTGCCTACGAGCAGTACTTC.

The chain has TRBV19 and TRBJ2-2; D may be TRBD1 (6 bases). V was cut by 2 bases and J by 4 bases, with 11 bases left in between. Germline-derived CDR1 and CDR2 are LNHDA and SQIVND (reference sequence). The CDR3 extends over 15 amino acids. The DNA of the CDR3 is TGTGCCAGTAGTATAAGTCAGGGGACCACCGGGGAGCTGTTTTTT. Protein: CASSISQGTTGELFF.

V gene TRBV6-5 combines with J gene TRBJ1-6, with D perhaps matching TRBD1 (6 bases). V lost 5 bases to trimming and J lost 5 bases, with 13 bases between them. This CDR3 has 15 residues. From germline, CDR1 is MNHEY and CDR2 SVGAGI. CDR3 sequence reads: CASSLRTENNSPLHF. In DNA, the CDR3 is TGTGCCAGCAGTCTCCGGACAGAGAATAATTCACCCCTCCACTTT.

This chain links TRBV6-2 or TRBV6-3 with TRBJ1-2, with a possible D match to TRBD1 (5 bases). CDR1 and CDR2 (germline): MNHEY, SVGEGT. Trimming took off 2 bases at V and 1 base at J, with 8 bases between the two ends. The CDR3 has 14 residues. The CDR3 region is CASSYQGINYGYTF. CDR3 nucleotides: TGTGCCAGCAGTTACCAGGGTATTAACTATGGCTACACCTTC.

V is TRBV27 and J is TRBJ2-5; 7 bases align to TRBD1. CDR3 length: 14 residues. Unmatched junction bases numbered 8, after V lost 5 bases and J lost 5 bases. Germline-derived CDR1 and CDR2 are MNHEY and SMNVEV (reference sequence). The CDR3 nucleotides are TGTGCCAGCAGTCCCATGACAGGGTGGGAGACCCAGTACTTC. Translated: CASSPMTGWETQYF.

The CDR3 DNA follows: TGTGCCAGCAGCCTCGACAGGGCAGTAGCTAACTATGGCTACACCTTC. It specifies CASSLDRAVANYGYTF. The chain couples TRBV7-2 to TRBJ1-2; 7 bases agree with TRBD1. The V gene end was trimmed by 5 bases and the J gene end by 0 bases; junction bases not matched to a gene: 9. CDR1 is SGHTA and CDR2 is FQGNSA in the germline V gene. This CDR3 is built from 16 residues.

The chain is built from TRBV7-2 and TRBJ1-4; D gene ambiguous. In germline, CDR1 is SGHTA, CDR2 FQGNSA. Trimming removed 5 bases from V and 4 bases from J, with 14 bases in between. CDR3 length: 15 residues. The DNA of the CDR3 is TGTGCCAGCAGCCAATCCGGGTCACATAATGAAAAACTGTTTTTT. Translation: CASSQSGSHNEKLFF. Using reference TRBV7-2 and TRBJ1-4 for the parts outside the CDR3, the full variable domain is GAGVSQSPSNKVTEKGKDVELRCDPISGHTALYWYRQSLGQGLEFLIYFQGNSAPDKSGLPSDRFSAERTGGSVSTLTIQRTQQEDSAVYLCASSQSGSHNEKLFFGSGTQLSVL.

The rearrangement uses TRBV29-1 and TRBJ2-3, with 9 nucleotides matching TRBD1. This CDR3 spans 17 amino acids. Trimming at V came to 0 bases and at J to 3 bases, leaving 10 bases not matched to a gene. CDR1 is SQVTM and CDR2 is ANQGSEA in the germline V gene. In DNA, the CDR3 is TGCAGCGTTGAAGATGGACAGGGGAGGTCGGGGACAGATACGCAGTATTTT. Protein: CSVEDGQGRSGTDTQYF.

V gene TRBV19 combines with J gene TRBJ2-1; D perhaps matches TRBD2 (5 bases). Deletions cut 6 bases from V and 5 bases from J, with 14 bases between. The CDR3 is 14 residues long. Germline CDR1 and CDR2: LNHDA and SQIVND (reference sequence). CDR3: CASSLLPGNNEQFF. The CDR3 DNA sequence: TGTGCCAGTAGCCTTCTTCCGGGGAACAATGAGCAGTTCTTC.

The J gene is TRBJ1-6, the V gene TRBV6-5, with TRBD1 identical over 7 bases. The J segment lost 6 bases and the V segment lost 8 bases, leaving 10 bases of the junction unmatched. Germline CDR1 is MNHEY and CDR2 is SVGAGI. CDR3 length equals 15 residues. The CDR3 is CASVMETGINSPLHF. For the CDR3, the DNA is TGTGCCAGCGTTATGGAGACAGGGATTAATTCACCCCTCCACTTT.

V gene TRBV6-6 combines with J gene TRBJ2-7, with 11 positions matching TRBD1. Germline CDR1 reads MNHNY; CDR2 reads SVGAGI (reference sequence). CDR3 length: 18 amino acids. Trimming removed 5 bases from V and 2 bases from J; junction bases left unmatched: 14. The CDR3 reads CASSPGATGQGVPYEQYV. Written as DNA, the CDR3 is TGTGCCAGCAGTCCCGGGGCCACGGGACAGGGGGTCCCCTACGAGCAGTACGTC.

This clone was detected a few times. The V and J genes are TRBV5-6 and TRBJ1-2; tentative D call: TRBD1 (5 bases). V was pared by 4 bases and J by 1 base, with 11 bases between. The CDR3 runs to 14 residues. CDR1 is SGHDT and CDR2 is YYEEEE in the germline V gene. CDR3 sequence (DNA): TGTGCCAGCAGCCCCGGGGGACTTAACTATGGCTACACCTTC. Protein sequence: CASSPGGLNYGYTF.

The chain is built from TRBV12-5 and TRBJ2-3; 11 nucleotides line up with TRBD2. Germline loops: CDR1 LGHNT, CDR2 FRNRAP. V gave up 6 bases and J gave up 1 base; unmatched junction bases: 21. The CDR3 consists of 21 residues. CDR3 region: CASGFKSGLAVLTGRTDTQYF. CDR3 DNA: TGTGCTAGTGGCTTTAAATCGGGACTAGCGGTTCTCACGGGGCGCACAGATACGCAGTATTTT.

This sequence joins TRBV29-1 and TRBJ2-3, with a weak D call TRBD1 (6 bases). Trimming removed 5 bases from V and 2 bases from J, with 11 bases in between. The CDR3 is made up of 13 amino acids. Germline values: CDR1 SQVTM, CDR2 ANQGSEA. CDR3 sequence: CSVLGANTDTQYF. The CDR3 DNA is TGCAGCGTTTTGGGGGCCAACACAGATACGCAGTATTTT.

This clone appeared once. This chain joins TRBV30 and TRBJ2-5, with TRBD2 identical over 7 bases. The germline V gene has CDR1 GTSNPN and CDR2 SVGIG (reference sequence). CDR3 length: 15 residues. V gave up 0 bases and J gave up 0 bases; unmatched junction bases: 4. The CDR3 DNA reads as TGTGCCTGGAGTGTCGCCGGGACTAACCAAGAGACCCAGTACTTC. Protein: CAWSVAGTNQETQYF. Complete variable domain (other parts from reference TRBV30 and TRBJ2-5): SQTIHQWPATLVQPVGSPLSLECTVEGTSNPNLYWYRQAAGRGLQLLFYSVGIGQISSEVPQNLSASRPQDRQFILSSKKLLLSDSGFYLCAWSVAGTNQETQYFGPGTRLLVL.

This chain connects TRBV4-1 to TRBJ2-1; 11 nucleotides align to TRBD2. Germline V gene data show CDR1 as MGHRA and CDR2 as YSYEKL. There are 16 residues in the CDR3. V was pared by 0 bases and J by 6 bases, with 4 bases of the junction left unmatched. CDR3 in DNA: TGCGCCAGCAGCCAAGAGGATAGCGGGGGGGCCAATGAGCAGTTCTTC. It codes for CASSQEDSGGANEQFF.

The chain carries TRBV9 and TRBJ1-2; 9 bases fit TRBD1. This CDR3 region has 16 residues. J gave up 8 bases and V 4 bases, and 15 bases lay outside the gene matches. Per the germline V gene, CDR1 is SGDLS and CDR2 is YYNGEE. The CDR3 sequence is CASSRSGTGPRLGYTF. CDR3 DNA: TGTGCCAGCAGCAGGTCCGGGACAGGGCCCCGGCTCGGCTACACCTTC.

This chain links TRBV10-1 with TRBJ1-2; D might be TRBD1 (5 bases). Trimming left V 7 bases short and J 8 bases short, with 8 bases between. Germline assignment: CDR1 WNHNN and CDR2 SYGVQD (reference sequence). The CDR3 runs 10 residues. The CDR3 region has the DNA TGCGCCAGCAACCGGGGGGGCTACACCTTC. Amino acids: CASNRGGYTF.

The gene calls are TRBV5-1 and TRBJ2-4; D unclear. The CDR3 contains 16 residues. V was trimmed by 0 bases and J by 1 base, leaving 11 bases between them. The germline gives CDR1 SGHRS, CDR2 YFSETQ. The CDR3 DNA reads as TGCGCCAGCAGCTTGGGTCAGCTCGGGGCCAAAAACATTCAGTACTTC. It encodes CASSLGQLGAKNIQYF. Full variable domain (missing parts from reference TRBV5-1 and TRBJ2-4): KAGVTQTPRYLIKTRGQQVTLSCSPISGHRSVSWYQQTPGQGLQFLFEYFSETQRNKGNFPGRFSGRQFSNSRSEMNVSTLELGDSALYLCASSLGQLGAKNIQYFGAGTRLSVL.